Listed below are T cell receptor beta chains from one sample, sequenced in a study of shared T cell receptors in the human thymus. Using immunoSEQ multiplex PCR, the repertoire was profiled, and TCRdb retains in-frame clones only, with some absent. Here the sample spans approximately 400,000 clones, roughly 94% being singletons. The sample consisted of thymocytes. The source is a human donor. Each CDR3 is given with its conserved first and last residue. D genes are given only for firm matches. A clone size is listed for some rows: how often the clone was seen (once, few, many), or a class if it is expanded.

TRBV6-5,NA,TRBJ2-1,TRBD2,TGTGCCAGCAGTTTTAGCGGGGACTCCTACAATGAGCAGTTCTTC,CASSFSGDSYNEQFF
TRBV5-4,NA,TRBJ2-2,TRBD2,TGTGCCAGCAGCTCCGGGACTATGAACACCGGGGAGCTGTTTTTT,CASSSGTMNTGELFF
TRBV7-9,NA,TRBJ2-7,TRBD1,TGTGCCAGCAGCCCCCGGGACAGGGCCTCCTACGAGCAGTACTTC,CASSPRDRASYEQYF
TRBV18,once,TRBJ1-2,TRBD1,TGTGCCAGCTCGCCCGGGACAGGGGACCATGGCTACACCTTC,CASSPGTGDHGYTF
TRBV7-2,NA,TRBJ1-4,NA,TGTGCCAGCAGCGGGTCCAACGAAAAACTGTTTTTT,CASSGSNEKLFF
TRBV1,once,TRBJ2-1,NA,TGCACCAGCAGCCAGATGACTAGCGCGTCAGGAAATGAGCAGTTCTTC,CTSSQMTSASGNEQFF
TRBV2,NA,TRBJ2-2,TRBD2,TGTGCCAGCAGCTTCCTTGGGCTAGCGGTCACCGGGGAGCTGTTTTTT,CASSFLGLAVTGELFF
TRBV11-1,few,TRBJ2-7,NA,TGTGCCAGCAGCTTAGCGGGCCTCAGGGCCAGCTCCTACGAGCAGTACTTC,CASSLAGLRASSYEQYF
TRBV28,few,TRBJ2-7,NA,TGTGCCAGCAGTCCGTCAGGACCGGTCTACGAGCAGTACTTC,CASSPSGPVYEQYF
TRBV5-1,NA,TRBJ2-3,NA,TGCGCCAGCAGCCCGACCCCGGACAGACTCACAGATACGCAGTATTTT,CASSPTPDRLTDTQYF
TRBV11-2,NA,TRBJ2-7,TRBD2,TGTGCCAGCAGCTTAGGAGTAGGACTAGTCTACGAGCAGTACTTC,CASSLGVGLVYEQYF
TRBV4-2,NA,TRBJ2-3,NA,TGTGCCAGCAGCCAAGAGTGGTATGTTCCGGCGGGTAGCACAGATACGCAGTATTTT,CASSQEWYVPAGSTDTQYF
TRBV9,NA,TRBJ2-5,TRBD1,TGTGCCAGCAGCCGACCAATCCGACAGGGGTTCCAAGAGACCCAGTACTTC,CASSRPIRQGFQETQYF
TRBV7-8,NA,TRBJ2-2,NA,TGTGCCAGCAGCGTACCCCTACAGGGAATCTTCACCGGGGAGCTGTTTTTT,CASSVPLQGIFTGELFF
TRBV19,NA,TRBJ2-1,NA,TGTGCCAGTAGTACCGTATACTACAATGAGCAGTTCTTC,CASSTVYYNEQFF
TRBV5-1,NA,TRBJ2-7,NA,TGCGCCAGCAGCTTGGAACAGCAAGAGCAGTACTTC,CASSLEQQEQYF
TRBV19,NA,TRBJ2-5,NA,TGTGCCAGTAGGCGCGGGACTGAGGCGGAGACCCAGTACTTC,CASRRGTEAETQYF
TRBV27,NA,TRBJ2-3,TRBD1,TGTGCCAGCAGTCCACCGACAGGGGGCGAACCCACAGATACGCAGTATTTT,CASSPPTGGEPTDTQYF
TRBV27,NA,TRBJ1-2,TRBD1,TGTGCCAGCAGATCCAGGGACAGGGGTGGCTATGGCTACACCTTC,CASRSRDRGGYGYTF
TRBV19,NA,TRBJ2-7,TRBD1,TGTGCCAGTAGTATGGACAGGGTCCCCACCTACGAGCAGTACTTC,CASSMDRVPTYEQYF
TRBV6-1,NA,TRBJ2-7,NA,TGTGCCAGCAGTGAACAAGTATACTACGAGCAGTACTTC,CASSEQVYYEQYF
TRBV29-1,NA,TRBJ2-7,NA,TGCAGCGTTGAAACGACAGTCCCCTACGAGCAGTACTTC,CSVETTVPYEQYF
TRBV27,NA,TRBJ2-1,NA,TGTGCCAGCAGTCGAGGGAGCGACCTTTTCAATGAGCAGTTCTTC,CASSRGSDLFNEQFF
TRBV11-2,NA,TRBJ1-1,NA,TGTGCCAGCAGTTACAGGCACATGAACACTGAAGCTTTCTTT,CASSYRHMNTEAFF
TRBV25-1,NA,TRBJ1-1,NA,TGTGCCGGCAGTGAACAGGGCCACATGAACACTGAAGCTTTCTTT,CAGSEQGHMNTEAFF
TRBV7-3,NA,TRBJ2-7,NA,TGTGCCAGCAGCCGAAGGGAGCACGAGCAGTACTTC,CASSRREHEQYF
TRBV30,NA,TRBJ2-5,TRBD2,TGTGCCTGGAAAAGTATGACTAGCGGGCAAGAGACCCAGTACTTC,CAWKSMTSGQETQYF
TRBV19,once,TRBJ1-1,NA,TGTGCCATAAGGGGGAGAGACACTGAAGCTTTCTTT,CAIRGRDTEAFF
TRBV7-9,few,TRBJ2-1,NA,TGTGCCAGCAGCGTCGTCGGAGCTTGTGAGCAGTTCTTC,CASSVVGACEQFF
TRBV6-1,NA,TRBJ2-3,TRBD1,TGTGCCAGCAGTGGGACAGGGGGACCCTCAGATACGCAGTATTTT,CASSGTGGPSDTQYF
TRBV7-8,NA,TRBJ1-1,NA,TGTGCCAGCAGCTGGGACTTGGACTCATCGAACACTGAAGCTTTCTTT,CASSWDLDSSNTEAFF
TRBV7-3,NA,TRBJ2-2,NA,TGTGCCAGCAGCTCTCCGACGGCGGTCGACCGGGAGCTGTTTTTT,CASSSPTAVDRELFF
TRBV7-9,NA,TRBJ1-4,TRBD1,TGTGCCAGCAGCTGGACAGGGGACAATGAAAAACTGTTTTTT,CASSWTGDNEKLFF
TRBV7-2,NA,TRBJ2-7,TRBD2,TGTGCCAGCAGCACCGACGGGGCGGGAGACTCCTACGAGCAGTACTTC,CASSTDGAGDSYEQYF
TRBV29-1,NA,TRBJ1-1,NA,TGCAGCGCGATACAGGGAGCCGACACTGAAGCTTTCTTT,CSAIQGADTEAFF
TRBV18,NA,TRBJ1-3,TRBD1,TGTGCCAGCTCACGACAGGGGGTCACCCTAAACACCATATATTTT,CASSRQGVTLNTIYF
TRBV7-8,NA,TRBJ1-2,TRBD1,TGTGCCAGCAGCTTAGCTGGGACAGGGGGCGACTATGGCTACACCTTC,CASSLAGTGGDYGYTF
TRBV28,NA,TRBJ1-2,NA,TGTGCCAGCAGTTTATACAGGGACGGCTACACCTTC,CASSLYRDGYTF
TRBV27,NA,TRBJ2-7,TRBD1,TGTGCCAGCAGTTCTCTCCTCTCCGGGACAGGGAGATGCGAGCAGTACTTC,CASSSLLSGTGRCEQYF
TRBV6-5,few,TRBJ1-5,NA,TGTGCCAGCAGTGCGAGTGGCGATAGCAATCAGCCCCAGCATTTT,CASSASGDSNQPQHF
TRBV6-5,NA,TRBJ1-1,NA,TGTGCCAGCAGTTATTACGACGGGGGTGAAGCTTTCTTT,CASSYYDGGEAFF
TRBV27,NA,TRBJ1-5,NA,TGTGCCAGCAGCGGACTTGGAGGCGGACCCCATCAGCCCCAGCATTTT,CASSGLGGGPHQPQHF
TRBV7-9,NA,TRBJ2-7,NA,TGTGCCAGCAGCCCCCCGGGCCCCATCACCCGCTACGAGCAGTACTTC,CASSPPGPITRYEQYF
TRBV27,NA,TRBJ2-1,NA,TGTGCCAGCAGTTTACCCCACTCAGAGGGCAATGAGCAGTTCTTC,CASSLPHSEGNEQFF
TRBV27,NA,TRBJ1-4,TRBD1,TGTGCCAGCAGTGAGAGGACAGGGGGGAATAATGAAAAACTGTTTTTT,CASSERTGGNNEKLFF
TRBV30,NA,TRBJ1-3,NA,TGTGCCTGGTCCTGCAGGGGCGCCCACTCTGGAAACACCATATATTTT,CAWSCRGAHSGNTIYF
TRBV27,NA,TRBJ2-1,TRBD1,TGTGCCAGCAGAAGACAGGGGGCTAGAAATGAGCAGTTCTTC,CASRRQGARNEQFF
TRBV4-1,NA,TRBJ2-3,TRBD2,TGCGCCAGCAGCCTTTGGACTAGCGGTAGCACAGATACGCAGTATTTT,CASSLWTSGSTDTQYF
TRBV2,NA,TRBJ1-1,NA,TGTGCCAGCACACAGGGTCACGGGACTGAAGCTTTCTTT,CASTQGHGTEAFF
TRBV27,NA,TRBJ2-3,NA,TGTGCCAGCAGTCCCGGGGGAAGGGAGCTCGAATTCGAAACGAGCACAGATACGCAGTATTTT,CASSPGGRELEFETSTDTQYF
TRBV5-1,NA,TRBJ2-3,TRBD2,TGCGCCAGCAGCCGTAGGACTAGCGGGAGTTACCCCACAGATACGCAGTATTTT,CASSRRTSGSYPTDTQYF
TRBV23-1,NA,TRBJ2-6,TRBD2,TGCGCCAGCAGAAACACAGCGGGAGTACTGGCTGGGGCCAACGTCCTGACTTTC,CASRNTAGVLAGANVLTF
TRBV28,NA,TRBJ1-3,NA,TGTGCCAGCAGTTTAGACCCCCTTCTGACGGGTGCTCTCTCTGGAAACACCATATATTTT,CASSLDPLLTGALSGNTIYF
TRBV4-1,NA,TRBJ2-3,TRBD2,TGCGCCAGCAGCCAGGGACCGGGACTAAGTAACCTGAGCACAGATACGCAGTATTTT,CASSQGPGLSNLSTDTQYF
TRBV27,NA,TRBJ2-5,NA,TGTGCCAGCAGTTTGGGCAGGGGCGGAGGAAGGAAGACCCAGTACTTC,CASSLGRGGGRKTQYF